The present entry profiles one T cell receptor (beta chain) with its context. Its antigen remains unidentified. One base away there is no much larger clone; base qualities are not given. This specimen comes from a study of T cell repertoires in cytomegalovirus infection (dated by TCRdb to about 2019). About the study as a whole: Alongside well-studied HLA-B-restricted epitopes, the peptide stimulations were aimed at recently identified HLA-C-restricted CMV epitopes, whose presentation resists viral immunomodulation. The HLA type of each donor mattered for the analysis, because public TCR beta signatures pointed to carriage of CMV infection along with the matching HLA type. What the study reported, not specific to this receptor: The ex vivo response was dominated by HLA-C-restricted CMV-specific TCR beta clonotypes, which also provided the single most frequent clonotype in two of eight donors. Carriers of CMV infection plus the relevant HLA type were discriminated by the cumulative frequency of public TCR beta family members in the study cohort and in an independent roughly 350-donor cohort.

Reading from cysteine to phenylalanine, the CDR3 counts 13 amino acids. Only CDR3 DNA remains: 39 bases, in frame from the first base. Deletion took 8 bases off V and 5 bases off J, with a span of 15 bases between the germline ends. The germline V gene (reference sequence) yields MNHEY for CDR1 and SMNVEV for CDR2. The sample's treatment or condition, from its label and the paper: in vitro stimulation with specific CMV peptide epitopes to enrich CMV-specific T cells. The sequencer listed for this sample is Illumina HiSeq 1500. The raw public data were reprocessed by TCRdb itself: fastp quality trimming at Q25, MiXCR clonotype calling, in-frame beta chains only. Every distinct CDR3 protein forms one entry, paired with its most common genes and DNA. The sample profile shows 110,000 or so distinct CDR3 sequences; about 30% of them were found once. The ten most abundant clones make up less than 45% of the sample.

The chain links TRBV27 with TRBJ1-2, with the D gene not confidently named. Source: CD8+ T cells from cultured PBMCs, taken from culture after CMV antigen stimulation. The receptor was isolated from a human donor in good health (CMV status not recorded). Some clones in this sample may be carry-over from other donors' samples. The DNA sequence is as follows: TGTGCCAGCGGTGGAGGGATTGGTTATGGCTACACCTTC. This encodes CASGGGIGYGYTF.